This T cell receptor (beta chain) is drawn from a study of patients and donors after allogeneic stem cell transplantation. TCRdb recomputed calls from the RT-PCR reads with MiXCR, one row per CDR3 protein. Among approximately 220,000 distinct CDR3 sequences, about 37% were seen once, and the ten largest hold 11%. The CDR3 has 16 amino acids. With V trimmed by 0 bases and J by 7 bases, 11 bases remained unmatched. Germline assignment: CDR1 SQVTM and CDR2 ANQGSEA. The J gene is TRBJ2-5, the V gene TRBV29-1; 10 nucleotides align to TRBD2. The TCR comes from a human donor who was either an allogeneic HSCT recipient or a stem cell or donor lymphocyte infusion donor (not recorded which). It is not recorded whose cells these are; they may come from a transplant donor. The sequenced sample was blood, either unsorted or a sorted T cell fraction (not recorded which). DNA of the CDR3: TGCAGCGTTGAAGATCGGGGGACTAGCGAGCTCGGGACCCAGTACTTC. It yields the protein CSVEDRGTSELGTQYF.